This TCR beta chain was found in a study of blood T cells in healthy people across ages. Details on this clonotype: Its antigen is undetermined.

Findings and limits, study-wide: TCR beta diversity, measured per million T cells, fell in a roughly linear way with age. Diversity estimated from one million T cells was considered an underestimate. Relative to aged donors, long-lived donors carried more naive CD4+ cells and displayed higher diversity.

The CDR3 consists of 14 residues. V lost 5 bases and J lost 7; bases outside the gene matches: 5. Looked up from germline, CDR1 is SNHLY and CDR2 is FYNNEI. Then a second PCR, running about 6 to 12 cycles, was carried out with a sample-barcoded 5' primer and a J-beta primer mix. Each CDR3 protein is one row after TCRdb ran MiXCR on the 5' RACE reads. The sample lists hundreds of thousands of distinct CDR3 sequences, 40% to 65% occurring once. The source material was blood. The source is a man aged 80 or over in good health. This chain links TRBV2 with TRBJ2-7; TRBD2 aligns across 13 bases. The CDR3 region has the DNA TGTGCCAGCAGTCCGGGACTAGCGGGACGAGAGCAGTACTTC. Its translation is CASSPGLAGREQYF.